This TCR beta chain comes out of a study of blood T cell repertoires in COVID-19. As for the study in general: Samples taken during acute and convalescent COVID-19 were collected in the United States, Italy and Spain. The analysed material was cDNA or gDNA that came from T cells, B-cell-depleted T cells, or PBMCs.

Methods used by the authors: Reference gene primer amplification in the assay estimated nucleated cell counts. Clones were read by immunoSEQ multiplex PCR, and TCRdb kept only the in-frame ones, dropping some. That table furnishes V, J and clone size, whereas the DNA furnished D and trimming. The profile shows fewer than 200,000 clones, approximately 85% of them singletons. Germline V gives CDR1 LGHNA, CDR2 YSLEER. Trimming removed 0 bases at V and 3 bases at J, with 15 bases between. CDR3 length: 17 residues. This clone was observed a few times. Sequenced sample: peripheral blood. This sequence was found in an elderly woman with acute or convalescent COVID-19. The chain carries TRBV4-3 and TRBJ2-1; perhaps TRBD1 as D (6 bases). The CDR3 is CASSQEGAGVGYNEQFF. The CDR3 DNA reads TGCGCCAGCAGCCAAGAGGGGGCAGGGGTCGGCTACAATGAGCAGTTCTTC.